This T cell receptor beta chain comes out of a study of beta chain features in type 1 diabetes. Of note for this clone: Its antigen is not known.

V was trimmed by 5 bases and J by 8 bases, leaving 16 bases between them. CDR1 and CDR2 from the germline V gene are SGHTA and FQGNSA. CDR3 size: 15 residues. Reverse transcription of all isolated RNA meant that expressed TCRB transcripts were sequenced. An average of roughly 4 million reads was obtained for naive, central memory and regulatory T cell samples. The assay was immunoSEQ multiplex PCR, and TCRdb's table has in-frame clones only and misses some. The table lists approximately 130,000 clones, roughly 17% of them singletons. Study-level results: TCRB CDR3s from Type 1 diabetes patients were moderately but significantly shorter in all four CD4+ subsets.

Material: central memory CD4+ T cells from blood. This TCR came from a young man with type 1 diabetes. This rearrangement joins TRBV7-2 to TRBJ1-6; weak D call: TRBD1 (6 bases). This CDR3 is CASSPGDRNHSPLHF. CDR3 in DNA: TGTGCCAGCAGCCCCGGAGACAGGAACCATTCACCCCTCCACTTT. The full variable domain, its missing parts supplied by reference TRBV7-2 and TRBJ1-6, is GAGVSQSPSNKVTEKGKDVELRCDPISGHTALYWYRQSLGQGLEFLIYFQGNSAPDKSGLPSDRFSAERTGGSVSTLTIQRTQQEDSAVYLCASSPGDRNHSPLHFGNGTRLTVT.